The 13 T cell receptor beta chains below all came from one sample that was sequenced in a study of T cell repertoires in cytomegalovirus infection. Antigen specificity for these receptors is unknown. Via MiXCR, TCRdb re-called the reads, giving one row per CDR3 protein. The top ten hold over 11% of the sample, which has about a million distinct CDR3 sequences, 31% seen once. This material consisted of cultured CD8+ T cells from PBMCs, taken from culture after CMV antigen stimulation. The receptors originated from a human donor in good health (CMV status not recorded). Some clones in this sample may be carry-over from other donors' samples.

A remark on this clonotype: This clone may be a read error of a much larger clone one base away. V is TRBV12-3 or TRBV12-4 and J is TRBJ1-1; D not resolved. Trimming left V 6 bases short and J 1 base short, with 9 bases between. This CDR3 has 13 amino acids. As DNA, the CDR3 is TGTGCCAGCAGCAAATGGACGAACACTGAAGCTTTCTTT. Its protein is CASSKWTNTEAFF.

The chain is built from TRBV6-5 and TRBJ2-5, with D hard to call. The CDR3 has 16 amino acids. CDR1 and CDR2 (germline): MNHEY, SVGAGI. The V and J ends lost 2 bases and 0 bases respectively, with 13 bases between them. The CDR3, as DNA: TGTGCCAGCAGTTACGTCCCGGACCGAAACCAAGAGACCCAGTACTTC. It codes for CASSYVPDRNQETQYF.

This clonotype has only a few counts. The chain combines TRBV27 with TRBJ2-3, with 9 bases fitting TRBD2. J gave up 1 base and V 4 bases, and 3 bases lay outside the gene matches. CDR3 length: 15 amino acids. CDR1 MNHEY and CDR2 SMNVEV come from the germline V gene (reference sequence). The CDR3 nucleotides read TGTGCCAGCAGTTCGGCTAGCGGGGGCACAGATACGCAGTATTTT. Amino acid sequence: CASSSASGGTDTQYF.

This clonotype was counted a single time. A read error may produce the germline difference seen at one junction end. This chain uses TRBV5-3 with TRBJ1-5, with 9 positions matching TRBD1. TRBV5-3 is flagged as an ORF with uncertain function. The CDR3 extends over 16 amino acids. The CDR3 loop reads CASSLGGTGSNQPQHF. The CDR3 nucleotides read TGTGCCAGCAGCTTGGGAGGGACAGGGAGTAATCAGCCCCAGCATTTT.

As for this clonotype: At one end the junction does not follow the germline gene, possibly because of a read error. V gene TRBV4-1 combines with J gene TRBJ1-4, with a possible D match to TRBD1 (6 bases). The CDR3 has 15 amino acids. Germline-derived CDR1 and CDR2 are MGHRA and YSYEKL. CDR3 DNA sequence: TGCGCCAGCAGCCCAATACAGGGACTAGATGAAAGACTGTTTTTT. It yields the protein CASSPIQGLDERLFF.

This clonotype is medium-sized in the sample. This chain connects TRBV12-3 or TRBV12-4 to TRBJ1-2, with 9 bases lining up with TRBD1. The CDR3 sequence is 15 residues long. The trim removed 5 bases at V and 4 bases at J, leaving 8 bases unmatched. The CDR3 spells CASSPRGQGSYGYTF. The CDR3 nucleotides are TGTGCCAGCAGTCCTAGGGGACAGGGAAGCTATGGCTACACCTTC.

This clonotype appeared a few times. This chain joins TRBV5-6 and TRBJ1-2; D uncertain. Trimming shortened V by 0 bases and J by 3 bases, and 12 bases separated the two germline ends. This CDR3 is 15 amino acids long. CDR1 is SGHDT, CDR2 YYEEEE, per germline. The CDR3 nucleotides read TGTGCCAGCAGCTTGGGTAGGGCCAACGACTATGGCTACACCTTC. Its translation: CASSLGRANDYGYTF.

V usage is TRBV6-5 and J usage is TRBJ2-1; 11 positions agree with TRBD2. The CDR3 has 19 amino acids. Germline V lookup: CDR1 MNHEY, CDR2 SVGAGI. Trimming cost V 5 bases and J 0 bases; bases outside gene matches: 12. The DNA of the CDR3 is TGTGCCAGCAGTATTAGCGGGGGGGAGTTTTTAGGCTCCTACAATGAGCAGTTCTTC. Encoded protein: CASSISGGEFLGSYNEQFF.

This clonotype was picked up a small number of times. The chain couples TRBV6-2 or TRBV6-3 to TRBJ2-5; D not certain. This CDR3 has 13 residues. Germline CDR1 MNHEY, CDR2 SVGEGT. V was clipped by 2 bases and J by 4 bases, with 8 bases between them. CDR3 protein: CASSYATGETQYF. In DNA form, the CDR3 reads TGTGCCAGCAGTTACGCGACTGGAGAGACCCAGTACTTC.

The chain carries TRBV4-2 and TRBJ1-1; no firm D call. Looked up from germline, CDR1 is LGHNA and CDR2 is YNFKEQ. The CDR3 is 14 amino acids. Trimming cost V 2 bases and J 5 bases, with 12 bases left between them. DNA of the CDR3: TGTGCCAGCAGCCAAACTTCTTCGGGTACTGAAGCTTTCTTT. Protein product: CASSQTSSGTEAFF.

This clonotype showed up many times. The gene calls are TRBV7-8 and TRBJ1-1; D unclear. Between the trimmed V and J ends, which lost 4 bases and 0 bases, there was a span of 15 bases. This CDR3 is 16 amino acids long. Germline CDR1 SGHVS, CDR2 FQNEAQ. CDR3 loop: CASSSPWTGMNTEAFF. The CDR3 DNA reads as TGTGCCAGCAGCTCCCCCTGGACGGGAATGAACACTGAAGCTTTCTTT.

CDR3 nucleotide sequence: TGTGCCAGCAGCTTAGATTGGGCAGGGTCGGGCTATGGCTACACCTTC. Protein product: CASSLDWAGSGYGYTF. The chain uses TRBV7-7 and TRBJ1-2; weak D call: TRBD1 (5 bases). The length of the CDR3 is 16 residues. CDR1 SSHAT and CDR2 FNYEAQ come from the germline V gene (reference sequence). The V end was cut by 1 base, the J end by 4 bases, with 16 bases between.

This rearrangement joins TRBV7-9 to TRBJ1-2; 9 bases fit TRBD1. Germline CDR1 is SEHNR and CDR2 is FQNEAQ (reference sequence). There are 15 residues in the CDR3. Trimming cost V 5 bases and J 5 bases; bases outside gene matches: 9. CDR3 DNA sequence: TGTGCCAGCAGCGCGGCAACCGGGACAGGGTATGGCTACACCTTC. Translation gives CASSAATGTGYGYTF.